The source of this TCR beta chain is a study of identifying expanded T cells in peripheral blood. Study-wide findings and caveats: Across healthy donors, higher total template counts meant significantly greater two-week count variance. Differentially abundant clones: about 1.2 between replicates, about 15 at 2 to 3 weeks, more than 18 at four.

About this clone itself: As yet, its antigen is unknown.

This CDR3 has 16 amino acids. V lost 5 bases to trimming and J lost 0 bases, with 15 bases between them. Germline-derived CDR1 and CDR2 are MDHEN and SYDVKM. The table came from immunoSEQ multiplex PCR; TCRdb's copy has only in-frame clones and leaves some out. This sample yields about 110,000 clones, of which approximately 90% are seen a single time; around 17% belongs to the top ten. Healthy donors had no documented immune events, such as infections, while sampled. This rearrangement joins TRBV28 to TRBJ2-3, with a tentative D call TRBD1 (6 bases). The sequence came from a person aged 18 to 70 in good health. The sequenced material came from blood. The CDR3, as DNA: TGTGCCAGCAGTACGATAGGACAGACTAGCACAGATACGCAGTATTTT. Protein sequence: CASSTIGQTSTDTQYF.